These 30 T cell receptor beta chains originate from one sample sequenced in a study of shared clonotypes between healthy human individuals. Naivety among CD8 cells was defined by CD45RO negativity and positive CCR7 selection, thereby excluding terminally differentiated effector memory CD45RA+ cells. Clones were read by immunoSEQ multiplex PCR, and TCRdb kept only the in-frame ones, dropping some. The data show hundreds of thousands of clones, with roughly 95% seen just once and approximately 0.11% held by the top ten. Sequences were obtained from naive CD8+ T cells sorted from blood. All receptors derive from a young woman in good health.

This clone appeared once. The gene calls are TRBV5-1 and TRBJ2-7; 10 nucleotides match TRBD1. The V and J ends lost 4 bases and 5 bases, in that order; junction bases with no gene match: 15. Germline-derived CDR1 and CDR2 are SGHRS and YFSETQ. The CDR3 is 17 residues long. The CDR3 DNA sequence: TGCGCCAGCAGCCCTCGGACAGGGGGTACAGGTTGGGACGAGCAGTACTTC. Its translation is CASSPRTGGTGWDEQYF.

This clone has a single count. CDR3 in amino acids: CASSPGTSGHNEQFF. CDR3 nucleotide sequence: TGTGCCAGCAGTCCCGGGACTAGCGGTCACAATGAGCAGTTCTTC. V is TRBV6-1 and J is TRBJ2-1, with TRBD2 matching over 11 bases. Germline values: CDR1 MNHNS, CDR2 SASEGT. This CDR3 has 15 residues. The V gene end was trimmed by 5 bases and the J gene end by 5 bases; junction bases not matched to a gene: 5.

The chain is built from TRBV7-9 and TRBJ1-2, with a weak D call TRBD1 (5 bases). Trimming cost V 2 bases and J 3 bases, with 16 bases left between them. Germline CDR1 reads SEHNR; CDR2 reads FQNEAQ (reference sequence). The CDR3 totals 16 residues. CDR3 in DNA: TGTGCCAGCAGCTTACCTGACAGCGGGAGGGACTATGGCTACACCTTC. Its protein is CASSLPDSGRDYGYTF.

This chain links TRBV7-8 with TRBJ2-5; D gene unclear. The end of the DNA fits TRBJ2-7 better, so the J call may be wrong. Germline CDR1 is SGHVS and CDR2 is FQNEAQ. The CDR3 consists of 11 residues. Here the CDR3 DNA reads TGTGCCAGCAGCTTAGGTGACGAGCAGTACTTC. It yields the protein CASSLGDEQYF.

The chain combines TRBV28 with TRBJ2-7; 12 bases are shared with TRBD2. Germline V gene lookup returns CDR1 MDHEN and CDR2 SYDVKM. The CDR3 length is 16 residues. Losses at the gene ends were 4 bases for V and 5 bases for J; bases not matched to a gene: 9. The CDR3 region has the DNA TGTGCCAGCAGTTACAAGACTAGCGGGAGTGGGAACGAGCAGTACTTC. The encoded protein is CASSYKTSGSGNEQYF.

The rearrangement links TRBV10-2 to TRBJ2-2, with a weak D call TRBD1 (6 bases). The CDR3 spans 14 residues. Looked up from germline, CDR1 is WSHSY and CDR2 is SAAADI. V was trimmed by 6 bases and J by 3 bases, leaving 11 bases between them. The CDR3 loop is CASRIGTYTGELFF. The CDR3 DNA reads as TGCGCCAGCAGAATCGGGACATACACCGGGGAGCTGTTTTTT.

The chain joins TRBV7-9 to TRBJ2-3, with D tentatively TRBD2 (6 bases). V was clipped by 9 bases and J by 2 bases, with 15 bases between them. CDR3 length equals 14 residues. Germline loops: CDR1 SEHNR, CDR2 FQNEAQ (reference sequence). As DNA, the CDR3 is TGTGCCAGGGGGGACGGAGGGACCACAGATACGCAGTATTTT. It translates to CARGDGGTTDTQYF. The full variable domain, rest sourced from reference TRBV7-9 and TRBJ2-3, is DTGVSQNPRHKITKRGQNVTFRCDPISEHNRLYWYRQTLGQGPEFLTYFQNEAQLEKSRLLSDRFSAERPKGSFSTLEIQRTEQGDSAMYLCARGDGGTTDTQYFGPGTRLTVL.

V is TRBV10-1 and J is TRBJ2-7, with TRBD1 matching over 9 bases. This CDR3 is built from 16 residues. In germline, CDR1 is WNHNN, CDR2 SYGVQD (reference sequence). The ends lost 4 bases at V and 1 base at J; junction bases unmatched: 8. The CDR3 sequence is CASSGDREADSYEQYF. Here the CDR3 DNA reads TGCGCCAGCAGTGGGGACAGGGAGGCGGATTCCTACGAGCAGTACTTC.

This chain uses TRBV14 with TRBJ1-1; 8 bases align to TRBD1. V shed 3 bases and J 3 bases; nucleotides not matched to a gene: 0. The CDR3 sequence is 13 residues long. CDR1 and CDR2 from the germline V gene are SGHDN and FVKESK. CDR3: CASSQTGDTEAFF. CDR3 coding DNA: TGTGCCAGCAGCCAGACAGGGGACACTGAAGCTTTCTTT.

CDR3 DNA sequence: TGTGCCAGCAGTCCCATCCTCCAAAGTCGGGAGAGCTACAATGAGCAGTTCTTC. The encoded protein is CASSPILQSRESYNEQFF. The chain uses TRBV27 and TRBJ2-1; D is possibly TRBD2 (6 bases). CDR3 length equals 18 residues. The V gene's germline CDR1 is MNHEY and CDR2 SMNVEV (reference sequence). V was cut by 5 bases and J by 3 bases, with 23 bases left in between.

As to this clone: The junction differs from germline at one of its ends, possibly a read error. This chain joins TRBV5-6 and TRBJ2-5; either TRBD1 or TRBD2 may supply D (5 bases each). The germline V gene has CDR1 SGHDT and CDR2 YYEEEE. The CDR3 spans 11 residues. CDR3 sequence (DNA): TGTGCCAGCAGCTTGGAAGGGACCGAGTACTTC. This codes for CASSLEGTEYF.

This clone has just one count. The chain employs TRBV6-5 and TRBJ2-6, with 10 bases that match TRBD2. Losses at the gene ends were 0 bases for V and 19 bases for J; bases not matched to a gene: 9. CDR1 and CDR2 from the germline V gene are MNHEY and SVGAGI. This CDR3 contains 14 residues. The CDR3 nucleotides read TGTGCCAGCAGTTACTCGAAGGTAGCGGGGGGCCTTACTTTC. This translates into CASSYSKVAGGLTF.

The chain has TRBV19 and TRBJ1-2, with TRBD1 matching over 7 bases. In germline, CDR1 is LNHDA, CDR2 SQIVND (reference sequence). This CDR3 spans 14 amino acids. J gave up 4 bases and V 2 bases, and 4 bases lay outside the gene matches. The CDR3 DNA follows: TGTGCCAGTAGTATAAAGGGGGCCGGCTATGGCTACACCTTC. Translating it yields CASSIKGAGYGYTF.

This chain uses TRBV28 with TRBJ2-2, with D hard to call. Trimming shortened V by 7 bases and J by 5 bases, and 11 bases separated the two germline ends. Germline CDR1 and CDR2: MDHEN and SYDVKM. The CDR3 has 13 amino acids. CDR3 protein: CASIRRGTGELFF. CDR3 in DNA: TGTGCCAGCATCAGGAGAGGAACCGGGGAGCTGTTTTTT. The full variable domain, in which reference TRBV28 and TRBJ2-2 provide the parts outside the CDR3, is DVKVTQSSRYLVKRTGEKVFLECVQDMDHENMFWYRQDPGLGLRLIYFSYDVKMKEKGDIPEGYSVSREKKERFSLILESASTNQTSMYLCASIRRGTGELFFGEGSRLTVL.

The chain has TRBV27 and TRBJ2-7, with 7 positions matching TRBD1. Germline values: CDR1 MNHEY, CDR2 SMNVEV (reference sequence). The CDR3 extends over 16 amino acids. With 8 bases clipped from V and 8 bases from J, the junction kept 21 bases outside the gene matches. The chain's CDR3 is CASRSNRGPRFSQQYF. DNA of the CDR3: TGTGCCAGCCGAAGCAACAGGGGCCCGAGGTTTTCCCAGCAGTACTTC.

The chain joins TRBV5-6 to TRBJ1-1; 7 bases match TRBD1. Trimming cost V 4 bases and J 6 bases; bases outside gene matches: 9. Germline CDR1 is SGHDT and CDR2 is YYEEEE. This CDR3 has 14 residues. The DNA for the CDR3 is TGTGCCAGCAGCCCTTCGACAGGGCGGCCTGAAGCTTTCTTT. It yields the protein CASSPSTGRPEAFF.

The chain couples TRBV25-1 to TRBJ2-2; TRBD2 matches at 9 bases. The germline V gene has CDR1 MGHDK and CDR2 SYGVNS. Trimming removed 0 bases from V and 4 bases from J; junction bases left unmatched: 3. CDR3 length: 16 amino acids. The CDR3 coding sequence is TGTGCCAGCAGTGAATATACAGCGGGAGGCACCGGGGAGCTGTTTTTT. It is translated as CASSEYTAGGTGELFF.

This clone was detected only once. Other DNA sequences in the sample encode the same CDR3. The chain couples TRBV28 to TRBJ2-1; 12 nucleotides match TRBD2. The CDR3 totals 15 residues. With V trimmed by 5 bases and J by 5 bases, 4 bases remained unmatched. The V gene's germline CDR1 is MDHEN and CDR2 SYDVKM. The CDR3 coding sequence is TGTGCCAGCAGTCCGGGACTAGCGGGCAACAATGAGCAGTTCTTC. Translation gives CASSPGLAGNNEQFF. Supplemented by reference TRBV28 and TRBJ2-1, the full variable domain reads DVKVTQSSRYLVKRTGEKVFLECVQDMDHENMFWYRQDPGLGLRLIYFSYDVKMKEKGDIPEGYSVSREKKERFSLILESASTNQTSMYLCASSPGLAGNNEQFFGPGTRLTVL.

The chain uses TRBV27 and TRBJ2-7, with unresolved D. The germline V and J ends were trimmed by 5 bases and 2 bases, with 16 bases remaining between them. Per germline, CDR1 MNHEY and CDR2 SMNVEV (reference sequence). The length of the CDR3 is 15 residues. The CDR3 DNA reads as TGTGCCAGCAGTCCATCGGTGAATAGCCCCTACGAGCAGTACTTC. Translated: CASSPSVNSPYEQYF.

The chain couples TRBV2 to TRBJ2-1, with TRBD2 identical over 9 bases. Germline V gives CDR1 SNHLY, CDR2 FYNNEI. Losses at the gene ends were 3 bases for V and 8 bases for J; bases not matched to a gene: 8. CDR3 size: 15 residues. CDR3 loop: CASSEGASGVDEQFF. DNA for the CDR3: TGTGCCAGCAGTGAGGGGGCTAGCGGGGTCGATGAGCAGTTCTTC.

The genes are TRBV7-8 and TRBJ2-1, with 9 nucleotides matching TRBD1. CDR3 length equals 14 residues. With V trimmed by 4 bases and J by 4 bases, 2 bases remained unmatched. CDR1 and CDR2 (germline): SGHVS, FQNEAQ. The CDR3 loop reads CASSSGQGYNEQFF. The CDR3 DNA reads as TGTGCCAGCAGCTCGGGACAGGGTTACAATGAGCAGTTCTTC.

The chain combines TRBV4-2 with TRBJ2-1; TRBD2 matches at 13 bases. Trimming removed 0 bases from V and 4 bases from J; junction bases left unmatched: 3. The CDR3 consists of 17 residues. CDR1 and CDR2 (germline): LGHNA, YNFKEQ. The CDR3 DNA is TGTGCCAGCAGCCAAGATGGGGGACTAGCGGGGTACAATGAGCAGTTCTTC. Amino acids: CASSQDGGLAGYNEQFF.

The rearrangement uses TRBV5-1 and TRBJ2-7; the match to TRBD1 covers 11 bases. J was trimmed by 1 base and V by 4 bases; bases with no gene match: 4. This CDR3 has 15 residues. The germline CDR1 and CDR2 sequences are SGHRS and YFSETQ. CDR3 bases: TGCGCCAGCAGCCGAGGACAGGGGGCATCCTACGAGCAGTACTTC. Translation: CASSRGQGASYEQYF.

The chain recombines TRBV7-9 with TRBJ1-2; D is ambiguous. Germline CDR1 and CDR2: SEHNR and FQNEAQ (reference sequence). V was clipped by 5 bases and J by 7 bases, with 14 bases between them. This CDR3 contains 13 residues. The CDR3 region has the DNA TGTGCCAGCAGCCCTGCAACGGTTGGTGGCTACACCTTC. It codes for CASSPATVGGYTF.

The chain links TRBV11-2 to TRBJ2-7; D remains unclear. The CDR3 length is 12 residues. Germline values: CDR1 SGHAT, CDR2 FQNNGV. The V end was cut by 4 bases, the J end by 5 bases, with 9 bases between. The CDR3 DNA reads TGTGCCAGCAGCTCGCGACGGGACGAGCAGTACTTC. Its protein is CASSSRRDEQYF.

The V call is TRBV18, the J call TRBJ1-5, with TRBD1 identical over 8 bases. V trimming: 5 bases; J trimming: 4 bases; junction bases outside the gene matches: 16. Germline CDR1 is KGHSH and CDR2 is LQKENI. The CDR3 is 18 amino acids. The DNA of the CDR3 is TGTGCCAGCTCAGCGGCGGGGGGGACAGGCCGGAAAAATCAGCCCCAGCATTTT. Protein sequence: CASSAAGGTGRKNQPQHF.

The sample holds one count of this clone. The J gene is TRBJ2-2, the V gene TRBV7-9, with 11 bases matching TRBD1. The CDR3 consists of 16 residues. Trimming at V came to 4 bases and at J to 2 bases, leaving 3 bases not matched to a gene. The germline gives CDR1 SEHNR, CDR2 FQNEAQ (reference sequence). CDR3 nucleotides: TGTGCCAGCAGCTCGGGACAGGGGGTCAACACCGGGGAGCTGTTTTTT. This translates into CASSSGQGVNTGELFF.

This chain uses TRBV7-9 with TRBJ1-1; D is unclear. The CDR3 covers 15 residues. Trimming removed 4 bases at V and 0 bases at J, with 12 bases between. Germline V gene lookup returns CDR1 SEHNR and CDR2 FQNEAQ (reference sequence). CDR3 region: CASSSRINLNTEAFF. The CDR3 nucleotides are TGTGCCAGCAGCTCTCGGATCAATTTGAACACTGAAGCTTTCTTT. The variable domain in full, with the rest retrieved from reference TRBV7-9 and TRBJ1-1, is DTGVSQNPRHKITKRGQNVTFRCDPISEHNRLYWYRQTLGQGPEFLTYFQNEAQLEKSRLLSDRFSAERPKGSFSTLEIQRTEQGDSAMYLCASSSRINLNTEAFFGQGTRLTVV.

The chain links TRBV5-8 to TRBJ2-2; TRBD2 matches 8 bases. This CDR3 has 17 amino acids. J gave up 4 bases and V 2 bases, and 10 bases lay outside the gene matches. Germline CDR1 reads SGHTS; CDR2 reads YDEGEE. CDR3: CASSFPQREWGTGELFF. CDR3 coding DNA: TGTGCCAGCAGCTTTCCTCAGCGGGAGTGGGGCACCGGGGAGCTGTTTTTT.

The chain links TRBV30 to TRBJ2-5, with unresolved D. CDR3 length: 14 amino acids. V was clipped by 4 bases and J by 0 bases, with 12 bases between them. CDR1 and CDR2 (germline): GTSNPN, SVGIG (reference sequence). CDR3 in amino acids: CAWNDMVYQETQYF. As DNA, the CDR3 is TGTGCCTGGAATGACATGGTGTACCAAGAGACCCAGTACTTC.